The clone carrying this TCR beta chain has only one observation. What it binds is not known. This sample was included in a study of T-cell reconstitution after alpha-beta-depleted transplantation in children. Study observations and caveats: Newly produced T cells mostly accounted for T-cell counts and diversity one year post-transplant. Expanded graft clones numbering several hundred reportedly gave rise to alpha-beta T cells about two months after transplant. At day 60, the high TCRbeta diversity found in some patients originated from recipient T cells and thymic progenitors that had survived.

Unique molecular identifiers were used in preparing the TCRbeta library. Via MiXCR, TCRdb re-called the PCR reads, giving one row per CDR3 protein. The table lists some 290,000 distinct CDR3 sequences, approximately 20% of them singletons, with approximately 11% in the top ten. V was pared by 7 bases and J by 15 bases, with 27 bases of the junction left unmatched. Per germline, CDR1 KGHDR and CDR2 SFDVKD. This CDR3 region has 19 residues. Sample: PBMCs, mostly from graft donor cells, taken 180 days after TCRalphabeta/CD19-depleted stem cell transplant. The sequence was collected from a male patient between 10 and 17 years old who had a stem cell transplant for acute lymphoblastic leukemia, so the T cells may come from the graft donor. The chain couples TRBV24-1 to TRBJ2-1; 12 nucleotides match TRBD2. The CDR3: CATSPGGGSQRASGRATFF. The CDR3 coding sequence is TGTGCCACCAGCCCAGGAGGGGGATCCCAGAGGGCTAGCGGGAGGGCCACGTTCTTC.